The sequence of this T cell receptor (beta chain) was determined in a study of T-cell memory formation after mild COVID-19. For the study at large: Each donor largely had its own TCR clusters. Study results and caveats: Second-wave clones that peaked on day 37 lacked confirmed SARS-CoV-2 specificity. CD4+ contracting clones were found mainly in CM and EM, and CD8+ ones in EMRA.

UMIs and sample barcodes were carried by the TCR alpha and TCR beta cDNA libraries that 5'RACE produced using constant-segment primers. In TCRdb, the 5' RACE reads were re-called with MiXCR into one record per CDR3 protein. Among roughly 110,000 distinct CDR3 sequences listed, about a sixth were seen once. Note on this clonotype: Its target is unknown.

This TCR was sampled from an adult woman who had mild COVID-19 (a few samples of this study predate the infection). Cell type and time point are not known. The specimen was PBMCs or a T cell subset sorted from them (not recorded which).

CDR3 residues: CASSIPGGSQGAYF. The CDR3 DNA reads TGCGCCAGCAGCATCCCTGGTGGCTCTCAAGGGGCGTACTTC. J is TRBJ2-7 and V is TRBV4-1, with D perhaps TRBD1 (5 bases). Germline lookup yields CDR1 MGHRA and CDR2 YSYEKL. Trimming cost V 5 bases and J 12 bases, with 23 bases left between them. This CDR3 region has 14 residues.